A single sample is the source of the 32 T cell receptor beta chains below, sequenced in a study of immune cell composition in non-small cell lung cancer. TCRdb's copy holds only in-frame clones and misses some; the assay was immunoSEQ multiplex PCR. The sample records thousands of clones, 80% to 90% being singletons. Sequencing was carried out using lung tumor tissue. The receptors were gathered from a human donor with non-small cell lung cancer.

This rearrangement joins TRBV25-1 to TRBJ1-2, with 9 positions matching TRBD1. The germline V gene encodes CDR1 MGHDK and CDR2 SYGVNS. V shed 3 bases, J shed 8 bases, and the junction held 7 bases outside the gene matches. The CDR3 extends over 14 amino acids. The CDR3 here is CASSDRTGAWGYTF. CDR3 DNA: TGTGCCAGCAGTGATCGGACAGGGGCCTGGGGCTACACCTTC.

In nucleotides, the CDR3 is TGTGTCATTGGACAGAACACCGGGGAGCTGTTTTTT. This encodes CVIGQNTGELFF. V is TRBV28 and J is TRBJ2-2, with D possibly matching TRBD1 (5 bases). The CDR3 contains 12 residues. Looked up from germline, CDR1 is MDHEN and CDR2 is SYDVKM.

The rearrangement links TRBV14 to TRBJ2-5; 15 bases line up with TRBD2. From germline, CDR1 is SGHDN and CDR2 FVKESK. After removal of 1 base from V and 7 bases from J, the junction contained 16 bases not matched to a gene. The CDR3 runs to 20 residues. DNA for the CDR3: TGTGCCAGCAGCCAAGTCACCGGGACTAGCGGGAGGCCCGGAGCGTGGACCCAGTACTTC. This gives the protein CASSQVTGTSGRPGAWTQYF.

The chain uses TRBV4-2 and TRBJ2-7, with TRBD2 matching 14 bases. V was pared by 1 base and J by 5 bases, with 4 bases of the junction left unmatched. The V gene's germline CDR1 is LGHNA and CDR2 YNFKEQ. The length of the CDR3 is 16 residues. CDR3 amino acids: CASSQAGLAGADEQYF. The CDR3 DNA sequence: TGTGCCAGCAGCCAAGCGGGACTAGCGGGAGCCGACGAGCAGTACTTC.

The rearrangement uses TRBV2 and TRBJ2-3; 10 nucleotides match TRBD1. Looked up from germline, CDR1 is SNHLY and CDR2 is FYNNEI. The CDR3 consists of 17 residues. The J segment lost 7 bases and the V segment lost 10 bases, leaving 20 bases of the junction unmatched. CDR3 nucleotide sequence: TGTGCCAACGGGGGAGGACAGGGGGTTCCCGGTGGAAATACGCAGTATTTT. This encodes CANGGGQGVPGGNTQYF.

This clone was observed a handful of times. The chain combines TRBV4-3 with TRBJ1-2; 11 positions agree with TRBD1. J gave up 2 bases and V 4 bases, and 3 bases lay outside the gene matches. CDR1 and CDR2 from the germline V gene are LGHNA and YSLEER. The CDR3 consists of 15 residues. The CDR3 sequence is CASSPGQGGNYGYTF. CDR3 DNA: TGCGCCAGCAGCCCGGGACAGGGGGGGAACTATGGCTACACCTTC.

The CDR3 DNA is TGTGCCAGTCGCGGGTGGCAGCTAGCCCCCTACGAGCAGTACTTC. Its translation is CASRGWQLAPYEQYF. The chain uses TRBV19 and TRBJ2-7; weak D call: TRBD2 (5 bases). Trimming stripped 8 bases from V and 2 bases from J, with 19 bases between. The CDR3 has 15 amino acids. Germline CDR1 is LNHDA and CDR2 is SQIVND (reference sequence).

CDR3 sequence: CASSFIGGVQPQHF. The CDR3 nucleotides read TGTGCCAGCAGTTTTATTGGGGGGGTACAGCCCCAGCATTTT. The chain recombines TRBV28 with TRBJ1-5; possible D gene TRBD1, 5 bases. V gave up 3 bases and J gave up 7 bases, with 13 bases separating them. The CDR3 extends over 14 amino acids. CDR1 is MDHEN, CDR2 SYDVKM, per germline. Looking up the rest from reference TRBV28 and TRBJ1-5 gives the full variable domain: DVKVTQSSRYLVKRTGEKVFLECVQDMDHENMFWYRQDPGLGLRLIYFSYDVKMKEKGDIPEGYSVSREKKERFSLILESASTNQTSMYLCASSFIGGVQPQHFGDGTRLSIL.

The gene calls are TRBV6-4 and TRBJ2-1; D might be TRBD2 (5 bases). CDR1 is MRHNA and CDR2 is SNTAGT in the germline V gene. Trimming took 4 bases from V and 2 from J, leaving 6 bases between them. The CDR3 spans 13 residues. CDR3 loop: CASSAEAYNEQFF. Written as DNA, the CDR3 is TGTGCCAGCAGTGCGGAGGCCTACAATGAGCAGTTCTTC.

The rearrangement uses TRBV7-9 and TRBJ1-4; D remains unclear. CDR1 is SEHNR and CDR2 is FQNEAQ in the germline V gene (reference sequence). V lost 4 bases, J lost 11 bases, and 11 bases lay in between. This CDR3 comprises 12 residues. The CDR3 protein is CASSSGERKLFF. DNA of the CDR3: TGTGCCAGCAGCTCCGGGGAAAGGAAACTGTTTTTT.

The genes are TRBV5-1 and TRBJ2-6; no firm D call. V was trimmed by 2 bases and J by 4 bases, leaving 10 bases between them. Per the germline V gene, CDR1 is SGHRS and CDR2 is YFSETQ. The CDR3 is made up of 15 amino acids. CDR3 residues: CASSFQSAGANVLTF. The CDR3 nucleotides read TGCGCCAGCAGCTTTCAATCAGCGGGGGCCAACGTCCTGACTTTC. Combining the CDR3 with reference TRBV5-1 and TRBJ2-6 gives the whole variable domain KAGVTQTPRYLIKTRGQQVTLSCSPISGHRSVSWYQQTPGQGLQFLFEYFSETQRNKGNFPGRFSGRQFSNSRSEMNVSTLELGDSALYLCASSFQSAGANVLTFGAGSRLTVL.

In this sample, this clone turned up once. The V gene is TRBV2, the J gene TRBJ2-2; weak D call: TRBD1 (5 bases). CDR3 length: 15 residues. Between the trimmed V and J ends, which lost 2 bases and 5 bases, there was a span of 12 bases. Germline V gives CDR1 SNHLY, CDR2 FYNNEI. CDR3 in amino acids: CASSESAGSTGELFF. Here the CDR3 DNA reads TGTGCCAGCAGTGAAAGTGCAGGGTCGACCGGGGAGCTGTTTTTT. Full variable domain (missing parts from reference TRBV2 and TRBJ2-2): EPEVTQTPSHQVTQMGQEVILRCVPISNHLYFYWYRQILGQKVEFLVSFYNNEISEKSEIFDDQFSVERPDGSNFTLKIRSTKLEDSAMYFCASSESAGSTGELFFGEGSRLTVL.

The chain couples TRBV5-1 to TRBJ2-2, with 9 bases matching TRBD1. The germline gives CDR1 SGHRS, CDR2 YFSETQ. V lost 0 bases to trimming and J lost 9 bases; unmatched junction nucleotides: 9. The CDR3 is 16 residues long. The CDR3 DNA is TGCGCCAGCAGCTTGGTTTGGGACAGGGAGGTCCGGGAGCTGTTTTTT. Translating gives CASSLVWDREVRELFF.

The rearrangement joins TRBV6-1 to TRBJ1-5; no clear D gene. The germline gives CDR1 MNHNS, CDR2 SASEGT. The CDR3 contains 18 residues. V was clipped by 4 bases and J by 0 bases, with 19 bases between them. CDR3 nucleotides: TGTGCCAGCAGTGGGACCCATCGGGAGCGTTATAGCAATCAGCCCCAGCATTTT. Encoded protein: CASSGTHRERYSNQPQHF.

This chain connects TRBV4-1 to TRBJ1-2; 10 bases map to TRBD1. This CDR3 is built from 15 residues. Trimming took 2 bases from V and 6 from J; bases not matched to a gene: 6. The germline CDR1 and CDR2 sequences are MGHRA and YSYEKL. The CDR3 coding sequence is TGCGCCAGCAGCCAACAAGACAGGGGGCCGGATGGCTACACCTTC. Its protein product is CASSQQDRGPDGYTF.

The chain couples TRBV5-1 to TRBJ2-2; perhaps TRBD2 as D (6 bases). V was cut by 2 bases and J by 0 bases, with 8 bases left in between. CDR3 length equals 15 residues. Germline CDR1 reads SGHRS; CDR2 reads YFSETQ. In DNA form, the CDR3 reads TGCGCCAGCAGCTTAGCGGGTACGAACACCGGGGAGCTGTTTTTT. Protein product: CASSLAGTNTGELFF.

This sequence joins TRBV28 and TRBJ2-3, with a tentative D call TRBD2 (5 bases). Germline loops: CDR1 MDHEN, CDR2 SYDVKM. CDR3 length: 14 amino acids. The germline V and J ends were trimmed by 5 bases and 2 bases, with 11 bases remaining between them. As DNA, the CDR3 is TGTGCCAGCAGTCCGACTACTTTCACAGATACGCAGTATTTT. Translating it yields CASSPTTFTDTQYF.

The rearrangement joins TRBV10-3 to TRBJ2-1; TRBD2 aligns across 15 bases. The V gene's germline CDR1 is ENHRY and CDR2 SYGVKD. The junction had 3 bases not matched to a gene; V was cut back by 3 bases and J by 6 bases. The CDR3 contains 16 residues. CDR3 sequence reads: CAISDWTSGRGNEQFF. The CDR3 DNA sequence: TGTGCCATCAGTGATTGGACTAGCGGGAGGGGCAATGAGCAGTTCTTC.

The chain joins TRBV27 to TRBJ2-2, with TRBD1 matching over 8 bases. The CDR3 consists of 15 residues. Germline lookup yields CDR1 MNHEY and CDR2 SMNVEV (reference sequence). V shed 4 bases and J 2 bases; nucleotides not matched to a gene: 3. DNA of the CDR3: TGTGCCAGCAGTTACAGGGGGTACAACACCGGGGAGCTGTTTTTT. It codes for CASSYRGYNTGELFF.

V and J are TRBV9 and TRBJ2-1, with 7 bases aligning to TRBD2. Germline V gives CDR1 SGDLS, CDR2 YYNGEE. With V trimmed by 4 bases and J by 7 bases, 17 bases remained unmatched. This CDR3 region has 17 residues. The CDR3: CASSTTQGRASGNEQFF. In nucleotides, the CDR3 is TGTGCCAGCAGCACTACCCAAGGGAGGGCGTCGGGAAATGAGCAGTTCTTC.

The chain has TRBV7-2 and TRBJ1-1; no clear D. This CDR3 region has 15 residues. V lost 5 bases to trimming and J lost 1 base, with 14 bases between them. Germline-derived CDR1 and CDR2 are SGHTA and FQGNSA. This CDR3 is CASSPVSRRNTEAFF. The CDR3 DNA reads as TGTGCCAGCAGCCCCGTTAGCAGACGGAACACTGAAGCTTTCTTT.

V and J are TRBV5-1 and TRBJ2-7; 13 nucleotides line up with TRBD2. Germline V CDR1 and CDR2: SGHRS, YFSETQ. J lost 3 bases, V lost 1 base, and 4 bases had no gene match. The CDR3 is made up of 16 amino acids. The DNA of the CDR3 is TGCGCCAGCAGCTTGTTGGGGACTAGCGGGAACTACGAGCAGTACTTC. The encoded protein is CASSLLGTSGNYEQYF.

The chain couples TRBV19 to TRBJ2-1; D unclear. The CDR3 contains 16 residues. Trimming removed 4 bases from V and 1 base from J, with 14 bases in between. The germline V gene encodes CDR1 LNHDA and CDR2 SQIVND (reference sequence). The CDR3 nucleotides read TGTGCCAGTAGTACACGGGTTGGTATATCCTACAATGAGCAGTTCTTC. Its protein is CASSTRVGISYNEQFF.

The chain carries TRBV5-1 and TRBJ2-3; tentatively, D is TRBD1 (5 bases). Germline CDR1 reads SGHRS; CDR2 reads YFSETQ. The CDR3 spans 15 residues. The ends were cut back, 1 base at V and 0 bases at J, with 9 bases in the middle. The CDR3 DNA is TGCGCCAGCAGCTTGAATGGGGCTAGCACAGATACGCAGTATTTT. It specifies CASSLNGASTDTQYF.

The chain links TRBV27 to TRBJ1-2; 7 positions agree with TRBD1. The junction had 12 bases not matched to a gene; V was cut back by 5 bases and J by 0 bases. Germline CDR1 MNHEY, CDR2 SMNVEV (reference sequence). The length of the CDR3 is 17 residues. CDR3 protein: CASSPHPRGRANYGYTF. CDR3 sequence (DNA): TGTGCCAGCAGTCCTCACCCTAGGGGGCGAGCTAACTATGGCTACACCTTC.

The V and J genes are TRBV7-2 and TRBJ2-3; 8 bases map to TRBD2. The V segment lost 4 bases and the J segment 5 bases; nucleotides outside the gene matches: 8. Germline CDR1 SGHTA, CDR2 FQGNSA. This CDR3 contains 15 residues. CDR3 region: CASSSGTSRGDTQYF. CDR3 DNA: TGTGCCAGCAGCTCCGGGACTAGTCGAGGAGATACGCAGTATTTT.

V gene TRBV28 combines with J gene TRBJ1-3, with D tentatively TRBD1 (5 bases). The CDR3 totals 16 residues. Germline V gene data show CDR1 as MDHEN and CDR2 as SYDVKM. Trimming stripped 5 bases from V and 0 bases from J, with 14 bases between. The CDR3 region has the DNA TGTGCCAGCAGTCACTACAGGTATAACTCTGGAAACACCATATATTTT. As protein: CASSHYRYNSGNTIYF. Based on the CDR3 plus reference TRBV28 and TRBJ1-3, the full variable domain is DVKVTQSSRYLVKRTGEKVFLECVQDMDHENMFWYRQDPGLGLRLIYFSYDVKMKEKGDIPEGYSVSREKKERFSLILESASTNQTSMYLCASSHYRYNSGNTIYFGEGSWLTVV.

V and J are TRBV13 and TRBJ1-1; maybe TRBD1 (5 bases). Between the trimmed V and J ends, which lost 5 bases and 1 base, there was a span of 11 bases. Germline CDR1 is PRHDT and CDR2 is FYEKMQ (reference sequence). The CDR3 spans 14 residues. CDR3 sequence reads: CASSMTATNTEAFF. CDR3 DNA sequence: TGTGCCAGCAGCATGACAGCAACGAACACTGAAGCTTTCTTT.

This clone was seen only a few times. The J gene is TRBJ1-6, the V gene TRBV23-1, with 9 bases fitting TRBD1. TRBV23-1 is an ORF, and what it does is uncertain. The CDR3 length is 17 residues. J lost 10 bases, V lost 1 base, and 11 bases had no gene match. CDR3 nucleotides: TGCGCCAGCAGTCAATTCCCCCCGGGACAGGGAGGATCACCCCTCCACTTT. This codes for CASSQFPPGQGGSPLHF.

The chain joins TRBV7-9 to TRBJ2-7; TRBD2 agrees at 7 bases. There are 13 residues in the CDR3. Germline V gene data show CDR1 as SEHNR and CDR2 as FQNEAQ (reference sequence). With 2 bases clipped from V and 8 bases from J, the junction kept 6 bases outside the gene matches. The CDR3 reads CASSLPAGVKQYF. The CDR3, as DNA: TGTGCCAGCAGCTTACCGGCGGGAGTAAAGCAGTACTTC.

This clone was observed once. This chain links TRBV15 with TRBJ1-1; a weak D match, TRBD1 (5 bases). Germline V gene lookup returns CDR1 LNHNV and CDR2 YYDKDF (reference sequence). The CDR3 loop spans 13 amino acids. Trimming stripped 5 bases from V and 1 base from J, with 8 bases between. CDR3 sequence: CATSYQGNTEAFF. DNA for the CDR3: TGTGCCACCAGCTACCAGGGGAACACTGAAGCTTTCTTT.

The rearrangement links TRBV6-5 to TRBJ2-7, with a weak D call TRBD1 (7 bases). The CDR3 length is 15 residues. CDR1 and CDR2 (germline): MNHEY, SVGAGI. V was pared by 2 bases and J by 0 bases, with 11 bases between. CDR3 in DNA: TGTGCCAGCAGTTACGGGCAGGGGGGCTCCTACGAGCAGTACTTC. It specifies CASSYGQGGSYEQYF.